Below, 13 T cell receptor beta chains from the same sample are listed, as sequenced in a study of T cells in Graves' hyperthyroidism and ophthalmopathy (dated by TCRdb to about 2019). To prepare the library, multiplex PCR was applied. This sample was sequenced with an Illumina HiSeq 2000. The TCR beta CDR3 regions were amplified from RNA transcripts. The TCR CDR3 was subjected to a first round of RT-PCR using the HTBI primer set and the Qiagen OneStep RT-PCR kit. TCRdb reprocessing: public reads trimmed at Q25 with fastp, clones called with MiXCR, in-frame beta chains kept. Rows with a matching CDR3 protein are joined into one entry that keeps the most common DNA and genes. A total of approximately 360,000 distinct CDR3 sequences appear in this sample, 15% to 19% of them only once. The ten largest make up about 30% of the sample. The specimen sequenced was blood. The receptors here all came from a woman aged 18 to 35 with Graves' hyperthyroidism that later progressed to Graves' ophthalmopathy.

This clonotype was seen many times. The chain employs TRBV2 and TRBJ2-5; 10 positions match TRBD2. V shed 1 base and J 1 base; nucleotides not matched to a gene: 3. CDR1 and CDR2 from the germline V gene are SNHLY and FYNNEI. The CDR3 is 16 residues long. CDR3 in amino acids: CASSEVLAGIQETQYF. The CDR3 coding sequence is TGTGCCAGCAGTGAAGTACTAGCGGGGATCCAAGAGACCCAGTACTTC.

This chain links TRBV27 with TRBJ2-1, with 14 bases identical to TRBD2. J gave up 13 bases and V 5 bases, and 7 bases lay outside the gene matches. CDR1 MNHEY and CDR2 SMNVEV come from the germline V gene (reference sequence). The CDR3 totals 14 residues. The CDR3 sequence is CASSATTSGRDQFF. In DNA form, the CDR3 reads TGTGCCAGCAGTGCTACGACTAGCGGGAGGGACCAGTTCTTC.

This clonotype was recorded a few times. This rearrangement joins TRBV20-1 to TRBJ2-3; the D is unclear. Germline CDR1 reads DFQATT; CDR2 reads SNEGSKA (reference sequence). Trimming cost V 7 bases and J 0 bases, with 11 bases left between them. CDR3 size: 13 residues. CDR3 sequence (DNA): TGCAGTGTGGCCGGGCCCAGCACAGATACGCAGTATTTT. This encodes CSVAGPSTDTQYF.

In this sample, this clonotype turned up many times. This chain uses TRBV20-1 with TRBJ1-1; D not resolved. The V end was cut by 0 bases, the J end by 4 bases, with 21 bases between. The CDR3 runs 17 residues. Germline CDR1 reads DFQATT; CDR2 reads SNEGSKA (reference sequence). The CDR3 sequence is CSARDLKRAGLFTEAFF. The CDR3 DNA sequence: TGCAGTGCTAGAGATCTAAAACGGGCGGGGTTATTCACTGAAGCTTTCTTT.

This clonotype was counted at least ten times. The chain uses TRBV2 and TRBJ2-7; 13 positions agree with TRBD2. Germline CDR1 SNHLY, CDR2 FYNNEI. The CDR3 length is 17 residues. Trimming cost V 6 bases and J 4 bases; bases outside gene matches: 12. The CDR3 region has the DNA TGTGCCAGCAGCCTCAATGTGGGGACTAGCGGGATGTACGAGCAGTACTTC. Its protein is CASSLNVGTSGMYEQYF.

This clonotype was seen a single time. CDR3 nucleotide sequence: TGTGCCAGTAGTATGCAGACTAGTTCATACAATGAGCAGTTCTTC. Its translation: CASSMQTSSYNEQFF. The V gene is TRBV19, the J gene TRBJ2-1, with D perhaps TRBD2 (6 bases). V lost 3 bases and J 4 bases, leaving 13 bases between the germline ends. The CDR3 sequence is 15 residues long. Germline values: CDR1 LNHDA, CDR2 SQIVND (reference sequence).

This clonotype was counted between two and nine times. The gene calls are TRBV6-2 or TRBV6-3 and TRBJ2-7, with D uncertain. Germline-derived CDR1 and CDR2 are MNHEY and SVGEGT. The CDR3 spans 15 residues. The V and J ends lost 4 bases and 0 bases respectively, with 13 bases between them. The CDR3 spells CASSSRLHYSYEQYF. The DNA of the CDR3 is TGTGCCAGCAGTTCCCGTCTTCATTACTCCTACGAGCAGTACTTC.

The gene calls are TRBV27 and TRBJ2-7; no firm D call. With 4 bases removed from V and 5 bases from J, the gap between germline ends came to 9 bases. This CDR3 spans 12 amino acids. CDR1 is MNHEY and CDR2 is SMNVEV in the germline V gene (reference sequence). The CDR3: CASSSLRNEQYF. The CDR3 nucleotides read TGTGCCAGCAGTTCGTTGAGGAACGAGCAGTACTTC.

Notes on this clonotype: At one boundary the junction diverges from the germline segment, which might be a read error. V gene TRBV9 combines with J gene TRBJ2-3, with 9 bases that match TRBD1. The CDR3 totals 15 residues. Germline-derived CDR1 and CDR2 are SGDLS and YYNGEE. DNA of the CDR3: TGTACCAGCAGCAAATACAGGGGGCAGGCAGATACGCAGTATTTT. This encodes CTSSKYRGQADTQYF.

Many counts were recorded for this clonotype. The J gene is TRBJ1-1, the V gene TRBV20-1; TRBD1 is a possible D gene (5 bases). Per germline, CDR1 DFQATT and CDR2 SNEGSKA (reference sequence). The CDR3 is 16 amino acids. The V gene lost 2 bases and the J gene lost 3 bases, with 19 bases spanning the gap. The CDR3 is CSARWRGGDYYTEAFF. The DNA for the CDR3 is TGCAGTGCTAGATGGAGGGGAGGTGACTACTACACTGAAGCTTTCTTT.

This clonotype was detected many times. The rearrangement uses TRBV4-2 and TRBJ2-7, with 8 bases fitting TRBD2. J gave up 5 bases and V 0 bases, and 6 bases lay outside the gene matches. This CDR3 contains 15 residues. Germline CDR1 and CDR2: LGHNA and YNFKEQ. Here the CDR3 DNA reads TGTGCCAGCAGCCAAGAAACGGGAGGGCCTGACGAGCAGTACTTC. It translates to CASSQETGGPDEQYF.

In this sample, this clonotype turned up many times. This chain uses TRBV7-6 with TRBJ2-7; no definite D call. With 1 base removed from V and 2 bases from J, the gap between germline ends came to 12 bases. The CDR3 sequence is 15 residues long. From germline, CDR1 is SGHVS and CDR2 FNYEAQ. The CDR3 spells CASSLEGGSPYEQYF. The CDR3 DNA reads as TGTGCCAGCAGCTTAGAGGGCGGATCCCCCTACGAGCAGTACTTC. Together with reference TRBV7-6 and TRBJ2-7, the CDR3 gives the full variable domain: GAGVSQSPRYKVTKRGQDVALRCDPISGHVSLYWYRQALGQGPEFLTYFNYEAQQDKSGLPNDRFSAERPEGSISTLTIQRTEQRDSAMYRCASSLEGGSPYEQYFGPGTRLTVT.

This chain uses TRBV5-1 with TRBJ1-4; no clear D. The CDR3 totals 17 residues. The germline CDR1 and CDR2 sequences are SGHRS and YFSETQ. V lost 2 bases and J 0 bases, leaving 14 bases between the germline ends. The CDR3 region has the DNA TGCGCCAGCAGCTTTGGGCAGAACCCAGCAACTAATGAAAAACTGTTTTTT. Amino acids: CASSFGQNPATNEKLFF.